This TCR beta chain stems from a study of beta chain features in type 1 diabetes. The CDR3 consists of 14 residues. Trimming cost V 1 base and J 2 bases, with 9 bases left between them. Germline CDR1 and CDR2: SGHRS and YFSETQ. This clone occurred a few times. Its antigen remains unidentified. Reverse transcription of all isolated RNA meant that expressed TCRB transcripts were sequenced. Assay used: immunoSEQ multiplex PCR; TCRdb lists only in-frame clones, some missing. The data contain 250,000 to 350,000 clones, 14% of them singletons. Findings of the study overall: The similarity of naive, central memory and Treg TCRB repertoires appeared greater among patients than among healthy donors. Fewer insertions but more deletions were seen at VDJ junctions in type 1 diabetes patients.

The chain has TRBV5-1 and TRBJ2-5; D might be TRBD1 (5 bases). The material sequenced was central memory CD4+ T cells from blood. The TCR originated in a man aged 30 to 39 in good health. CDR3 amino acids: CASSLQDNQETQYF. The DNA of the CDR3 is TGCGCCAGCAGCTTGCAGGACAATCAAGAGACCCAGTACTTC.